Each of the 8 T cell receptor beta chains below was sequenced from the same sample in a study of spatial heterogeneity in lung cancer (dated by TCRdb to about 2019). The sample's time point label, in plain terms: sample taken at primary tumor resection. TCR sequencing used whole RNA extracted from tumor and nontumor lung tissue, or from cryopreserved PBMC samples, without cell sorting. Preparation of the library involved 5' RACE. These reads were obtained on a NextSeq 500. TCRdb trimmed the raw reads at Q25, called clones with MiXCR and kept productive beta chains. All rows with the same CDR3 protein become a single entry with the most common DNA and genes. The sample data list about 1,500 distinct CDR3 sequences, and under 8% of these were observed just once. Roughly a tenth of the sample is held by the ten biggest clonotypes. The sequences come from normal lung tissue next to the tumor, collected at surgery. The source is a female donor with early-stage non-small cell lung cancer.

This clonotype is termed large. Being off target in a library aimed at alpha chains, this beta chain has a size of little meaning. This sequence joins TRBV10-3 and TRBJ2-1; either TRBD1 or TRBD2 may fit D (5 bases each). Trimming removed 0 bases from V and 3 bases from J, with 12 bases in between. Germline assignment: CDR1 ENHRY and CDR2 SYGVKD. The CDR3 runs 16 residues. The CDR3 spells CAISESGDAFYNEQFF. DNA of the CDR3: TGTGCCATCAGTGAGTCGGGGGACGCCTTCTACAATGAGCAGTTCTTC.

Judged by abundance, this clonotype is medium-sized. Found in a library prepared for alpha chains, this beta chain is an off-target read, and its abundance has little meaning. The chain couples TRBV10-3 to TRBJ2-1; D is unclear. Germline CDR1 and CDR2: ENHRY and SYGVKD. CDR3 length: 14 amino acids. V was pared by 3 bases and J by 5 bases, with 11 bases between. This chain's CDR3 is CAISDRDGDNEQFF. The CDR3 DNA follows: TGTGCCATCAGTGATAGGGATGGCGACAATGAGCAGTTCTTC.

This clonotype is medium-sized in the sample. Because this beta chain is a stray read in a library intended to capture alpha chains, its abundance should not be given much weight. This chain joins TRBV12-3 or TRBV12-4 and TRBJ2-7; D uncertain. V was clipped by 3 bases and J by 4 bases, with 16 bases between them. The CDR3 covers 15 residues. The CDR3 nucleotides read TGTGCCAGCAGTTTTGGATCGCCCCCTACTTACGAGCAGTACTTC. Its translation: CASSFGSPPTYEQYF.

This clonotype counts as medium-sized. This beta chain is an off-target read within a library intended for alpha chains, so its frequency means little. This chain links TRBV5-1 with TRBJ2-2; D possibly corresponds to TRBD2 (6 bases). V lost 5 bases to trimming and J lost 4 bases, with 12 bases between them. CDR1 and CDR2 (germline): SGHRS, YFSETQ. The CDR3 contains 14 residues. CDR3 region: CASRAGLFTGELFF. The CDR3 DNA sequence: TGCGCCAGCAGGGCGGGACTTTTCACCGGGGAGCTGTTTTTT.

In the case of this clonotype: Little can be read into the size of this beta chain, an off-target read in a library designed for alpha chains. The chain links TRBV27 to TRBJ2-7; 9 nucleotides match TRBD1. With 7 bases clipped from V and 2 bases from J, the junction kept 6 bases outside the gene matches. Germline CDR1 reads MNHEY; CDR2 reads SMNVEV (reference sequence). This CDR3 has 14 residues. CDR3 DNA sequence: TGTGCCAGCAAACTGGGACAGGGCACCTACGAGCAGTACTTC. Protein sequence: CASKLGQGTYEQYF.

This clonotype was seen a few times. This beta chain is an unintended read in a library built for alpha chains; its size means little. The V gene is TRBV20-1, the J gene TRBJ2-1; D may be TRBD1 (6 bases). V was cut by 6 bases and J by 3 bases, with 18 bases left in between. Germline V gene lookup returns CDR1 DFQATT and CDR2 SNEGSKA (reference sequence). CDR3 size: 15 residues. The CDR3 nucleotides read TGCAGTGCCGATAGTCGGACAGTCAACTACAATGAGCAGTTCTTC. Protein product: CSADSRTVNYNEQFF.

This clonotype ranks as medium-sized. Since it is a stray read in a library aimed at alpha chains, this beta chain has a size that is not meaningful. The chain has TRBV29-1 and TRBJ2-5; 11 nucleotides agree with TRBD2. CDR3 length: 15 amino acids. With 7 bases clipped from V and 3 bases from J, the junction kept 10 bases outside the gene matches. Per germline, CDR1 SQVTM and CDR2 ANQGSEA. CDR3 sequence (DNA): TGCAGCGCTCGCATCATTAGCGGGGGGGAAGAGACCCAGTACTTC. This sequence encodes CSARIISGGEETQYF.

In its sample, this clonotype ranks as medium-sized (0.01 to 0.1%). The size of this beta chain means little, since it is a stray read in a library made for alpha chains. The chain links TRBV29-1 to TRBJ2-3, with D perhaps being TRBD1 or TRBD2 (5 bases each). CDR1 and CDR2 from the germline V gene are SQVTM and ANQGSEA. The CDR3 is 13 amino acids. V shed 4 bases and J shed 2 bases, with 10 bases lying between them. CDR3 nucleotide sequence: TGCAGCGTTGCTACCGGGACCACAGATACGCAGTATTTT. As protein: CSVATGTTDTQYF.